This section outlines one T cell receptor beta chain sequence together with its context. Germline V gives CDR1 MDHEN, CDR2 SYDVKM. Trimming left V 6 bases short and J 4 bases short, with 12 bases between. This CDR3 is 13 amino acids long. Assay: immunoSEQ multiplex PCR; the TCRdb copy retains only in-frame clones and omits some. The repertoire holds 90,000 to 150,000 clones, with around 80% as singletons. The data were obtained in a study of blood T cell repertoires in COVID-19. Overall study context: From the United States, Italy and Spain came samples of acute and convalescent COVID-19. The analysed material was cDNA or gDNA that came from T cells, B-cell-depleted T cells, or PBMCs.

The receptor's source is a woman older than 75 with acute or convalescent COVID-19. The chain employs TRBV28 and TRBJ1-1, with D unclear. The material sequenced was peripheral blood. The CDR3 DNA is TGTGCCAGCAGCCTCGGCGGGGTCACTGAAGCTTTCTTT. Its translation: CASSLGGVTEAFF.